This TCR beta chain came from a study of blood T cell repertoires in COVID-19 (dated by TCRdb to 2020 to 2022). Some background on the complete study: Collaborator samples came from the United States, Italy and Spain and covered acute and convalescent phases of COVID-19. Where available, HLA class I and class II types were taken from metadata supplied by the sample provider and were not determined by assay-based typing. Subjects who had been exposed to COVID-19, were actively infected with it, or had recovered from it provided the deeply sampled blood TCRbeta repertoires that made up the dataset. Samples came from the ongoing ImmuneRACE study (first 160 participants) plus 1,254 subjects from 6 global collaborators. The repertoires were released in a freely available public database meant as a resource for research on the immune response to SARS-CoV-2. A de-identified subject ID, COVID-19 status, age in years and sex were almost always included in the sample metadata. The prospective study material was composed of cDNA or gDNA derived from T cells, B-cell-depleted T cells, or PBMCs.

Each collaborating institution followed its own protocols to collect whole blood in K2EDTA tubes. For TCRbeta analysis, collaborators shipped samples in one of three forms: frozen whole blood, isolated PBMCs, or DNA extracted from either of those sample types. Here is what the overall study found, with its caveats: Clinical and demographic metadata were provided uncurated, with the amount varying by source and participant.

The immunoSEQ Assay, a bias-controlled multiplex PCR, was used to amplify TCRbeta CDR3 regions from genomic DNA. The original methods were these. The number of nucleated cells in each sample was estimated by amplification of reference gene primers within the assay. To quantify the absolute abundance of each unique TCRbeta CDR3 rearrangement, sequence reads were collapsed and filtered. Productive Simpson clonality was computed per sample as the square root of Simpson's diversity index over productive rearrangements. In TCRdb, the immuneACCESS table is reduced to in-frame sequences with V and J assigned. These tables do not hold every clone; where another copy was compared, an unresolved V gene accounts for under half, and the others remain unexplained. D and trimming were read from the DNA, whereas the V and J calls and clone size are those reported in that table. The sample table shows some 150,000 clones, and around 81% are seen once. Roughly 2.9% of the sample rests with the top ten.

Compared with germline, V lacks 2 bases and J lacks 2 bases; bases without a gene match: 8. The CDR3 runs 17 amino acids, cysteine and phenylalanine included. Only the CDR3 part of the read is kept: 51 bases, read in frame from the first base. CDR1 and CDR2 are read off the germline V gene (reference sequence) as MNHEY and SMNVEV. Comments on this clone: Its recognized antigen is unknown. Qualities for individual bases were not recorded, and no much larger clone is one base off.

The chain uses TRBV27 and TRBJ2-3; TRBD2 matches 9 bases in the middle. This clonotype was sampled from a woman aged 40 to 50 with active or convalescent COVID-19. Sample: peripheral blood. This receptor has the CDR3 CASSLSGGRGATDTQYF. At the DNA level, the sequence is TGTGCCAGCAGTTTAAGCGGCGGGAGGGGGGCCACAGATACGCAGTATTTT.